This TCR beta chain originates from a study of beta chain features in type 1 diabetes. CDR1 SGDLS and CDR2 YYNGEE come from the germline V gene. The CDR3 has 20 amino acids. V lost 0 bases and J 1 base, leaving 25 bases between the germline ends. About this clone: The antigen is not known.

General study findings and limits: Patients with type 1 diabetes showed fewer VDJ junction insertions and more deletions.

Researchers reported sorting CD4+ naive, central memory, regulatory and stem cell-like memory cells via CD45RO/CCR7/CD25/CD127/CD95/CD27. Every isolated RNA sample was fully reverse transcribed, so sequencing captured expressed TCRB transcripts. Data came from immunoSEQ multiplex PCR; TCRdb stores just in-frame clones and leaves some out. The sample holds under 150,000 clones, under 60% seen once. This clonotype was obtained from a man younger than 30 in good health. Sequencing used Tregs from blood. The V gene is TRBV9, the J gene TRBJ1-1; D ambiguous. The CDR3 nucleotides read TGTGCCAGCAGCGTAGGAATTGAGGGCCTCTTGAGTCGGGGGAACACTGAAGCTTTCTTT. As protein: CASSVGIEGLLSRGNTEAFF.